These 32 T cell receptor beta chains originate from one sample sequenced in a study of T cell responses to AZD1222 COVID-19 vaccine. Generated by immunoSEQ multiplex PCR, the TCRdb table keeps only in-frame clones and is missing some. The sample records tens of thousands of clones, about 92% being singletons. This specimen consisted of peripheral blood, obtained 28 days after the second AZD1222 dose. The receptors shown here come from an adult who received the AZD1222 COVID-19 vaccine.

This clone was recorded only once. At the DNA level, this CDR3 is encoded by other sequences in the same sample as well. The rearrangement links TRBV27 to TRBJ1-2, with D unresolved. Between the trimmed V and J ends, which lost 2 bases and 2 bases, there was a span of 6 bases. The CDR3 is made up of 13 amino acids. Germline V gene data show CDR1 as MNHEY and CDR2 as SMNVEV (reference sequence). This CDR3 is CASSLRGNYGYTF. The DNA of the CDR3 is TGTGCCAGCAGTTTAAGAGGGAACTATGGCTACACCTTC.

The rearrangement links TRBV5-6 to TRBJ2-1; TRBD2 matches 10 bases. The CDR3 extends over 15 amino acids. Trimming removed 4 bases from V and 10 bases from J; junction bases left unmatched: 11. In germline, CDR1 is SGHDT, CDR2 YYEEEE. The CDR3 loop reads CASSRGLAAIREQFF. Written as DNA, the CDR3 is TGTGCCAGCAGCCGCGGACTAGCGGCCATTAGGGAGCAGTTCTTC.

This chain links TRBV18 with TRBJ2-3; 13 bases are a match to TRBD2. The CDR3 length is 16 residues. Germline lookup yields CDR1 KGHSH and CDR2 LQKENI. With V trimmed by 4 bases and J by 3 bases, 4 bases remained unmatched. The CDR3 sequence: CASSLGLAGDTDTQYF. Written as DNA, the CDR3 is TGTGCCAGCTCACTCGGACTAGCGGGAGATACAGATACGCAGTATTTT.

The CDR3 DNA sequence: TGTGCCAGCAGCAAATATAGGGGGAATGGAAACACCATATATTTT. This gives the protein CASSKYRGNGNTIYF. The rearrangement links TRBV21-1 to TRBJ1-3; the DNA was not compared with TRBD1, the D call given in the table. TRBV21-1 is marked as a pseudogene. This CDR3 spans 15 amino acids.

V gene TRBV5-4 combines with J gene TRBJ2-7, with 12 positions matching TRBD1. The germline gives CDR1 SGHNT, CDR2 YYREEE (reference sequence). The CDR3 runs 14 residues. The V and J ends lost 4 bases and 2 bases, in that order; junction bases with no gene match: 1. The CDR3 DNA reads TGTGCCAGCAGCCGGGACAGGGGGCCCTACGAGCAGTACTTC. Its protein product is CASSRDRGPYEQYF.

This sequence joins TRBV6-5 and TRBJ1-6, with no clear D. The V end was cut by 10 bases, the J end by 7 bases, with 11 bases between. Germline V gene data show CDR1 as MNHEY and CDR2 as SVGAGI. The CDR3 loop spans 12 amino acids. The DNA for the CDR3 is TGTGCCACCCGGGCTTACAATTCACCCCTCCACTTT. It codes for CATRAYNSPLHF.

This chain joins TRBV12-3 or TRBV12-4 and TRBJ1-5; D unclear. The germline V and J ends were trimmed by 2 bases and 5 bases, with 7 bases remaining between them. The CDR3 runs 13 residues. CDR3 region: CASSLSSYQPQHF. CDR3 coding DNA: TGTGCCAGCAGTTTAAGTTCCTATCAGCCCCAGCATTTT.

The CDR3 protein is CASSQRRGTYNEQFF. In DNA, the CDR3 is TGTGCCAGCAGTCAGCGGCGCGGGACCTACAATGAGCAGTTCTTC. The chain carries TRBV6-5 and TRBJ2-1; a possible D gene is TRBD2 (6 bases). The V end was cut by 5 bases, the J end by 2 bases, with 13 bases between. The CDR3 has 15 residues. CDR1 is MNHEY, CDR2 SVGAGI, per germline.

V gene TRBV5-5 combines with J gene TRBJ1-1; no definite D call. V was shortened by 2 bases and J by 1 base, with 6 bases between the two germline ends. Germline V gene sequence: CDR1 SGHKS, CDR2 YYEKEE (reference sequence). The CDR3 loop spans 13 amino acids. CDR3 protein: CASSLLWNTEAFF. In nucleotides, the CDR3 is TGTGCCAGCAGCTTATTGTGGAACACTGAAGCTTTCTTT.

The CDR3 DNA is TGCAGCTCTGCGGGACTGATGAACACTGAAGCTTTCTTT. Translating it yields CSSAGLMNTEAFF. The rearrangement links TRBV29-1 to TRBJ1-1; weak D call: TRBD1 (5 bases). The CDR3 runs to 13 residues. In germline, CDR1 is SQVTM, CDR2 ANQGSEA. Trimming left V 8 bases short and J 0 bases short, with 13 bases between.

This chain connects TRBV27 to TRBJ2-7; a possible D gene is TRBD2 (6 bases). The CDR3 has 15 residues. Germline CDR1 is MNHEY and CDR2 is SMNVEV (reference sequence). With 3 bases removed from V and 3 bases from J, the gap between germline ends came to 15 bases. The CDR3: CASSFSSGSIYEQYF. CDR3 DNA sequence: TGTGCCAGCAGTTTTAGTTCCGGGAGTATCTACGAGCAGTACTTC.

The CDR3, as DNA: TGTGCCAGCAGCTTAGGGCAGGTCTATGGCTACACCTTC. It encodes CASSLGQVYGYTF. The gene calls are TRBV11-2 and TRBJ1-2; no clear D. V was pared by 1 base and J by 4 bases, with 7 bases between. This CDR3 contains 13 residues. CDR1 is SGHAT and CDR2 is FQNNGV in the germline V gene.

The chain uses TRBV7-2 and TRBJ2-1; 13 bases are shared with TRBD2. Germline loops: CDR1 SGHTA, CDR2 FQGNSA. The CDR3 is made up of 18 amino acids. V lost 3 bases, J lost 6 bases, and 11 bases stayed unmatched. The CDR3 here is CASSFLERGLAGVNEQFF. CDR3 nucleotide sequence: TGTGCCAGCAGCTTCCTGGAACGCGGACTAGCGGGAGTCAATGAGCAGTTCTTC.

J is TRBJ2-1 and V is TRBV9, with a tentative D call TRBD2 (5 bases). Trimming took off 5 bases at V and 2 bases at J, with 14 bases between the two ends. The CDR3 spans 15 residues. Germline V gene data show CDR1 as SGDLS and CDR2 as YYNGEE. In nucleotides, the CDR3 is TGTGCCAGCAGTCTGGAGGTTTCCCCCTACAATGAGCAGTTCTTC. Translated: CASSLEVSPYNEQFF. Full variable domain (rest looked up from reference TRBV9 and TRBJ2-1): DSGVTQTPKHLITATGQRVTLRCSPRSGDLSVYWYQQSLDQGLQFLIQYYNGEERAKGNILERFSAQQFPDLHSELNLSSLELGDSALYFCASSLEVSPYNEQFFGPGTRLTVL.

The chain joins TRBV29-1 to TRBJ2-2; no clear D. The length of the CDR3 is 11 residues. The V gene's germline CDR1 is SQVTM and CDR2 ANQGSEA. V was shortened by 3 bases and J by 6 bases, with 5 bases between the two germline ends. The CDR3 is CSVDGSGELFF. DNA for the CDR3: TGCAGCGTTGATGGTTCCGGGGAGCTGTTTTTT.

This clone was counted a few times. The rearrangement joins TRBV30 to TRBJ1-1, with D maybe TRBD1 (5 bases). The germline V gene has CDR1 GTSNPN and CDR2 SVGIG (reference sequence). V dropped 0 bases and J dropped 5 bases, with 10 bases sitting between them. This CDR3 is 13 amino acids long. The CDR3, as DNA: TGTGCCTGGAGTGTACTCGGGGGTACTGAAGCTTTCTTT. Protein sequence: CAWSVLGGTEAFF.

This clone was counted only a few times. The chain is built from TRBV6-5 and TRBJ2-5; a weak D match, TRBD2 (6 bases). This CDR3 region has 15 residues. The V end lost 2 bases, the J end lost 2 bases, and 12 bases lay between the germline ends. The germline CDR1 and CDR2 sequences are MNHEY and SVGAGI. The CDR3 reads CASSYIAGRQETQYF. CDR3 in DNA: TGTGCCAGCAGTTACATCGCAGGGAGGCAAGAGACCCAGTACTTC.

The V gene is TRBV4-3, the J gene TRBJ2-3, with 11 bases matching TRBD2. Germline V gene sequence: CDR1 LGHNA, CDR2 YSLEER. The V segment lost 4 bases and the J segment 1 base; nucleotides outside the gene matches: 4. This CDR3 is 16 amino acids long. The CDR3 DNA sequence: TGCGCCAGCAGCCTCCGGACTAGCGGGCGCACAGATACGCAGTATTTT. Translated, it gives CASSLRTSGRTDTQYF.

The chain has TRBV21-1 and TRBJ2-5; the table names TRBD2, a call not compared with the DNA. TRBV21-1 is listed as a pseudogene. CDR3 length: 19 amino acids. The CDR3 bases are TGTGCCAGCAGCAAAGACCCCCCGGTGAGGCGGGTCGGGTTAGAGACCCAGTACTTC. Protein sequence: CASSKDPPVRRVGLETQYF.

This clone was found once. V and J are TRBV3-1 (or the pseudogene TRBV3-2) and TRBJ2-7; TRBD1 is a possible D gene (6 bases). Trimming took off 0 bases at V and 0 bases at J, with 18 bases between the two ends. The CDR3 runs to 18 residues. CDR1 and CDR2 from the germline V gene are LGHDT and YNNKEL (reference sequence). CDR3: CASSQDKGVQGCSYEQYF. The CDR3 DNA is TGTGCCAGCAGCCAAGATAAAGGAGTACAGGGTTGCTCCTACGAGCAGTACTTC.

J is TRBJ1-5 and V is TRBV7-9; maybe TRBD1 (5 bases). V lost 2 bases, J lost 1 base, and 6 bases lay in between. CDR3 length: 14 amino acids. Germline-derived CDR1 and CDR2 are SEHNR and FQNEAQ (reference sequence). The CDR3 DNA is TGTGCCAGCAGCTTACCAGGGAGCAATCAGCCCCAGCATTTT. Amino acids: CASSLPGSNQPQHF.

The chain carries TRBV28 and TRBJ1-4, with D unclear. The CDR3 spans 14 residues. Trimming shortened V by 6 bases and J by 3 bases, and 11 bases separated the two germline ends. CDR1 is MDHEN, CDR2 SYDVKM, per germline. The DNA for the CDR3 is TGTGCCAGCAGCTCGAGACTCTCTAATGAAAAACTGTTTTTT. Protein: CASSSRLSNEKLFF.

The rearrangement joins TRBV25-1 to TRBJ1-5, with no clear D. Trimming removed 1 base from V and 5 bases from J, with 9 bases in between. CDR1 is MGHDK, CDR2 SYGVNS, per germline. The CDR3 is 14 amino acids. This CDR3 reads CASSESAFDQPQHF. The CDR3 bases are TGTGCCAGCAGTGAATCGGCCTTCGATCAGCCCCAGCATTTT.

This chain's CDR3 is CASSARQGRNQPQHF. CDR3 DNA sequence: TGTGCCAGTAGTGCCCGACAGGGTCGCAATCAGCCCCAGCATTTT. The V gene is TRBV19, the J gene TRBJ1-5, with TRBD1 matching 7 bases. Germline V CDR1 and CDR2: LNHDA, SQIVND (reference sequence). V was pared by 5 bases and J by 2 bases, with 6 bases of the junction left unmatched. The CDR3 is 15 amino acids.

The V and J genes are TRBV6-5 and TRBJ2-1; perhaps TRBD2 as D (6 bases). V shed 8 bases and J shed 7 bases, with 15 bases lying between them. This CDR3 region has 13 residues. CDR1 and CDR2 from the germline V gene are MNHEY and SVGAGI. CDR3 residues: CASRGAGFNEQFF. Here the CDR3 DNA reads TGTGCCAGCCGGGGAGCGGGCTTTAATGAGCAGTTCTTC.

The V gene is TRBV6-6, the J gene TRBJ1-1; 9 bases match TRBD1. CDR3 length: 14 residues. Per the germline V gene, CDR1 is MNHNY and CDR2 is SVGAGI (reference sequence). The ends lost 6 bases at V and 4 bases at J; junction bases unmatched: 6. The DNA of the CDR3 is TGTGCCAGCAGCGTGGGACAGGGCGGCACTGAAGCTTTCTTT. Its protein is CASSVGQGGTEAFF.

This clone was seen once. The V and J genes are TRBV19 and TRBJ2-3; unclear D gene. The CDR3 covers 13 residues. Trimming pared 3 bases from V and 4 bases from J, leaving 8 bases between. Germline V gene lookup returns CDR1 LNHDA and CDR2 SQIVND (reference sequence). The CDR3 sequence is CASSITPPDTQYF. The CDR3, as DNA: TGTGCCAGTAGTATTACCCCACCAGATACGCAGTATTTT.

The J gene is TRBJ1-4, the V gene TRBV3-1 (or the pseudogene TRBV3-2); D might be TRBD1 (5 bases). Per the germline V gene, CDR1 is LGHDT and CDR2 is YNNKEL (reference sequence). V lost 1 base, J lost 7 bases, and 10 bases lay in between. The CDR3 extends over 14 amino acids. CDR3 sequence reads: CASSQGRDGEKLFF. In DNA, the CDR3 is TGTGCCAGCAGCCAAGGCAGGGACGGTGAAAAACTGTTTTTT.

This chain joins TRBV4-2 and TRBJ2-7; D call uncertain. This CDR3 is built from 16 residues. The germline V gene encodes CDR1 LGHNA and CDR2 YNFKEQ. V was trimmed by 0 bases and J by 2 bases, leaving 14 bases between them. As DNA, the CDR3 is TGTGCCAGCAGCCAAGATTCAGGCAGCGAGGCCTACGAGCAGTACTTC. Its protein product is CASSQDSGSEAYEQYF.

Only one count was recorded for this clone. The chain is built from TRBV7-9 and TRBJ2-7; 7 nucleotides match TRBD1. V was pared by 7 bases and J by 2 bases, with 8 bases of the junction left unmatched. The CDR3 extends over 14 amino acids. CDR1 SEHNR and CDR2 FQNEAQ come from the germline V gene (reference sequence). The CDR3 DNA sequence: TGTGCCAGCACCCCCGGGACAGATGCCTACGAGCAGTACTTC. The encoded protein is CASTPGTDAYEQYF.

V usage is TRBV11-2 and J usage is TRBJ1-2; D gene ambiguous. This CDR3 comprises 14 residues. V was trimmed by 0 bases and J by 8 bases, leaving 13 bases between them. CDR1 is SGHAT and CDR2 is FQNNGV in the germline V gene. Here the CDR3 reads CASSLDRTPGGYTF. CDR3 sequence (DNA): TGTGCCAGCAGCTTAGATAGGACCCCCGGAGGCTACACCTTC. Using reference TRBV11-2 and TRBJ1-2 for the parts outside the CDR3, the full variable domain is EAGVAQSPRYKIIEKRQSVAFWCNPISGHATLYWYQQILGQGPKLLIQFQNNGVVDDSQLPKDRFSAERLKGVDSTLKIQPAKLEDSAVYLCASSLDRTPGGYTFGSGTRLTVV.

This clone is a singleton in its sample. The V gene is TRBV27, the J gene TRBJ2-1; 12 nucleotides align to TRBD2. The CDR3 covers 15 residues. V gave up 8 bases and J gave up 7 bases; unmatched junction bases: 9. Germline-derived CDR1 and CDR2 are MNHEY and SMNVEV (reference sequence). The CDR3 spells CASRRLTSGRNEQFF. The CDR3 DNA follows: TGTGCCAGCCGACGCCTTACTAGCGGGAGGAATGAGCAGTTCTTC.